Included here is one T cell receptor (beta chain) sequence, with context. A read error may explain this, as a much larger clone is one base away. This entry belongs to a study of molecular identifiers for immune sequencing clone quantification. From the PCR reads, TCRdb called clonotypes with MiXCR, one entry per CDR3 protein. The table shows over 50,000 distinct CDR3 sequences, with 36% occurring only once. The length of the CDR3 is 15 residues. CDR1 MNHEY and CDR2 SVGEGT come from the germline V gene. Trimming removed 7 bases at V and 9 bases at J, with 23 bases between. This rearrangement joins TRBV6-2 or TRBV6-3 to TRBJ2-3, with D tentatively TRBD2 (6 bases). Sequencing was done on a sample of naive CD8+ T cells from blood, with Jurkat cell RNA spiked in. Subset: FACS-sorted CD8+CD4-CCR7+CD45RA+ naive T cells. The sequence was obtained from a human donor in good health. Some libraries in this study had Jurkat cell RNA spiked in. The CDR3 is CASTPLDGPGETQYF. CDR3 DNA: TGTGCCAGCACTCCCTTAGACGGTCCGGGAGAAACGCAGTATTTT.